A single sample is the source of the 15 T cell receptor beta chains below, sequenced in a study of T cells expressing NK-cell markers. TCRdb processed the 5' RACE reads again and assigns one entry to each CDR3 protein, with no DNA. This table holds 150,000 to 170,000 distinct CDR3 sequences. The specimen sequenced was blood T cells: a sorted CD56 or NKG2C T cell subset, CD4+ or CD8+ T cells, or bulk PBMC T cells (not recorded which). The receptor source for this set is a woman aged 45-60 years in good health.

This rearrangement joins TRBV28 to TRBJ2-5. Germline V CDR1 and CDR2: MDHEN, SYDVKM. This CDR3 is 14 amino acids long. The CDR3 loop is CASSLLTGDKTQYF.

The rearrangement links TRBV4-1 to TRBJ2-3; checking the TCRdb D call of TRBD1 is not possible without DNA. The CDR3 is 14 residues long. CDR1 and CDR2 (germline): MGHRA, YSYEKL. CDR3 sequence reads: CASSPEVPPDTQYF.

The chain joins TRBV27 to TRBJ2-5; TCRdb designates TRBD2, a call that cannot be tested without DNA. Germline V gene data show CDR1 as MNHEY and CDR2 as SMNVEV (reference sequence). There are 15 residues in the CDR3. The CDR3 is CASSPAGGSGETQYF.

V is TRBV9 and J is TRBJ2-3; TCRdb lists TRBD1, though no DNA is available to test this call. Germline-derived CDR1 and CDR2 are SGDLS and YYNGEE. The CDR3 has 16 residues. The CDR3 region is CASSVGGTGPSDTQYF.

This chain links TRBV7-9 with TRBJ2-7; TCRdb's D gene call, TRBD1, goes unchecked for lack of DNA. The CDR3 is made up of 12 amino acids. The germline V gene encodes CDR1 SEHNR and CDR2 FQNEAQ (reference sequence). CDR3 region: CASSYDRGEQYF.

V gene TRBV3-1 combines with J gene TRBJ1-2; TCRdb outputs TRBD1, but without DNA this stays unchecked. The CDR3 is made up of 15 amino acids. Per the germline V gene, CDR1 is LGHDT and CDR2 is YNNKEL (reference sequence). CDR3 region: CASSGTGTDGYGYTF. Variable domain in full (rest from reference TRBV3-1 and TRBJ1-2): DTAVSQTPKYLVTQMGNDKSIKCEQNLGHDTMYWYKQDSKKFLKIMFSYNNKELIINETVPNRFSPKSPDKAHLNLHINSLELGDSAVYFCASSGTGTDGYGYTFGSGTRLTVV.

The chain has TRBV3-1 and TRBJ2-5; with no DNA, the TCRdb D assignment of TRBD2 cannot be verified. Germline loops: CDR1 LGHDT, CDR2 YNNKEL (reference sequence). The CDR3 covers 15 residues. CDR3 residues: CASSEGTSTVQTQYF.

V usage is TRBV5-1 and J usage is TRBJ2-1. CDR3 length: 16 amino acids. Germline loops: CDR1 SGHRS, CDR2 YFSETQ. CDR3 loop: CASSLKGQSSYNEQFF.

The CDR3 sequence: CASSSDRTTQYF. The chain links TRBV7-9 to TRBJ2-3; the D call from TCRdb, TRBD1, cannot be confirmed without DNA. CDR3 length: 12 amino acids. Per the germline V gene, CDR1 is SEHNR and CDR2 is FQNEAQ (reference sequence).

The V and J genes are TRBV7-3 and TRBJ1-1; TCRdb outputs TRBD1, but without DNA this stays unchecked. This CDR3 spans 13 amino acids. Per the germline V gene, CDR1 is SGHTA and CDR2 is FQGTGA. The CDR3 loop is CASSFDGGTEAFF.

The gene calls are TRBV6-2 or TRBV6-3 and TRBJ2-7; TCRdb's D call of TRBD1 is untestable without DNA. This CDR3 has 15 amino acids. CDR1 is MNHEY, CDR2 SVGEGT, per germline. The CDR3: CASTDLGQGFYEQYF.

The CDR3: CASSRPSQPQHF. The rearrangement joins TRBV7-9 to TRBJ1-5. The germline V gene has CDR1 SEHNR and CDR2 FQNEAQ (reference sequence). The CDR3 extends over 12 amino acids.

The chain is built from TRBV3-1 and TRBJ2-5; TCRdb outputs TRBD1, but without DNA this stays unchecked. Germline-derived CDR1 and CDR2 are LGHDT and YNNKEL (reference sequence). This CDR3 has 18 amino acids. CDR3 residues: CASSSDLGTGGAQETQYF.

This chain uses TRBV27 with TRBJ2-5; TCRdb gives TRBD2 as the D gene, but with no DNA this cannot be confirmed. CDR1 MNHEY and CDR2 SMNVEV come from the germline V gene (reference sequence). The CDR3 has 15 amino acids. The CDR3 spells CASSFQGLAQETQYF.

The J gene is TRBJ2-7, the V gene TRBV30; absent DNA, TCRdb's TRBD1 call cannot be checked. CDR3 length: 16 residues. The germline CDR1 and CDR2 sequences are GTSNPN and SVGIG (reference sequence). CDR3 sequence reads: CAWSVPGQSSSYEQYF.